These T cell receptor beta chains were read from a single sample in a study of T cell responses to AZD1222 COVID-19 vaccine. Using immunoSEQ multiplex PCR, the repertoire was profiled, and TCRdb retains in-frame clones only, with some absent. Of 75,000 to 85,000 clones detected, around three quarters appear once; the ten largest clones hold approximately 27%. Specimen: peripheral blood, collected 28 days after the second dose of the MenACWY control vaccine. All receptors come from an adult who received the MenACWY meningococcal vaccine as a control. Both conserved end residues are part of each CDR3. The order of the fields is V gene, J gene, D gene, clone size, CDR3 length, CDR3 protein, CDR3 DNA. D genes are given only for firm matches. Size values are once, few and many counts, or a class for expanded clones, and some rows have none.

TRBV6-6	TRBJ1-1	NA	NA	12	CASSFAGTEAFF	TGTGCCAGCAGTTTCGCCGGGACTGAAGCTTTCTTT
TRBV6-1	TRBJ1-2	NA	NA	11	CASREVRGYTF	TGTGCCAGCAGAGAAGTCCGGGGCTACACCTTC
TRBV10-2	TRBJ2-1	TRBD2	NA	13	CASGLAGTRAQFF	TGCGCCAGTGGACTAGCGGGGACTCGCGCGCAGTTCTTC
TRBV6-6	TRBJ2-1	TRBD2	once	18	CASSPWEAGRHSYNEQFF	TGTGCCAGCAGTCCTTGGGAAGCGGGGCGACACTCCTACAATGAGCAGTTCTTC
TRBV14	TRBJ1-3	NA	few	17	CASSRTEGLPSGNTIYF	TGTGCCAGCAGTCGGACAGAGGGACTACCCTCTGGAAACACCATATATTTT
TRBV30	TRBJ1-1	NA	NA	15	CAWSAGFRGETEAFF	TGTGCCTGGAGTGCCGGATTTAGGGGTGAGACTGAAGCTTTCTTT
TRBV5-1	TRBJ2-3	NA	few	15	CASSLRMKYTDTQYF	TGCGCCAGCAGCTTGAGGATGAAGTACACAGATACGCAGTATTTT
TRBV18	TRBJ1-1	NA	NA	14	CASSPLGRDGEAFF	TGTGCCAGCTCACCACTAGGCCGCGACGGTGAAGCTTTCTTT
TRBV4-2	TRBJ2-1	TRBD1	NA	15	CASSQSGTVYNEQFF	TGTGCCAGCAGCCAATCTGGGACAGTCTACAATGAGCAGTTCTTC
TRBV7-9	TRBJ2-3	NA	NA	13	CASSPSGADTQYF	TGTGCCAGCAGCCCCTCGGGGGCAGATACGCAGTATTTT
TRBV5-6	TRBJ2-7	TRBD2	NA	14	CASSLYSGRVEQYF	TGTGCCAGCAGCTTGTATAGCGGGAGGGTCGAGCAGTACTTC
TRBV29-1	TRBJ2-1	NA	NA	15	CSGVLNSGYYNEQFF	TGCAGCGGGGTTCTCAATAGCGGTTATTACAATGAGCAGTTCTTC
TRBV13	TRBJ2-5	TRBD2	NA	17	CASSRTGTSGGQETQYF	TGTGCCAGCAGCCGCACTGGGACTAGCGGGGGACAAGAGACCCAGTACTTC
TRBV19	TRBJ2-2	TRBD2	NA	15	CASTLAATYTGELFF	TGTGCCAGTACTCTAGCGGCTACATACACCGGGGAGCTGTTTTTT
TRBV23-1	TRBJ2-7	NA	NA	12	CASSQNDGHAYF	TGCGCCAGCAGTCAAAACGACGGACACGCGTACTTC
TRBV28	TRBJ2-1	NA	NA	15	CASSAGTATYNEQFF	TGTGCCAGCAGTGCCGGGACGGCTACGTACAATGAGCAGTTCTTC
TRBV2	TRBJ1-1	NA	NA	13	CASSDAGDTEAFF	TGTGCCAGCAGTGACGCCGGGGACACTGAAGCTTTCTTT
TRBV5-1	TRBJ2-1	TRBD2	NA	17	CASSLGLAGGLYNEQFF	TGCGCCAGCAGCCTTGGACTAGCGGGGGGGCTTTACAATGAGCAGTTCTTC
TRBV7-9	TRBJ2-1	NA	NA	14	CASSLTNSYNEQFF	TGTGCCAGCAGCCTTACAAACTCCTACAATGAGCAGTTCTTC
TRBV2	TRBJ2-7	NA	NA	11	CASSGVYEQYF	TGTGCCAGCAGTGGTGTCTACGAGCAGTACTTC